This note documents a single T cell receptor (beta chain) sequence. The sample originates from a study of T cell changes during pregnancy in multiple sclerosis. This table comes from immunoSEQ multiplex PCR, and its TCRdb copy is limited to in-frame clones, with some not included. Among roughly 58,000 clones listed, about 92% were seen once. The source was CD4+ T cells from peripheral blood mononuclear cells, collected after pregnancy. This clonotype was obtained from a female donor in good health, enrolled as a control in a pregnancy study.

The CDR3 is CASMGQGRTEAFF. CDR3 DNA sequence: TGTGCCAGCATGGGACAGGGAAGAACTGAAGCTTTCTTT. The rearrangement joins TRBV2 to TRBJ1-1; the match to TRBD1 covers 9 bases. Per the germline V gene, CDR1 is SNHLY and CDR2 is FYNNEI. The CDR3 has 13 residues. The trim removed 7 bases at V and 5 bases at J, leaving 5 bases unmatched.